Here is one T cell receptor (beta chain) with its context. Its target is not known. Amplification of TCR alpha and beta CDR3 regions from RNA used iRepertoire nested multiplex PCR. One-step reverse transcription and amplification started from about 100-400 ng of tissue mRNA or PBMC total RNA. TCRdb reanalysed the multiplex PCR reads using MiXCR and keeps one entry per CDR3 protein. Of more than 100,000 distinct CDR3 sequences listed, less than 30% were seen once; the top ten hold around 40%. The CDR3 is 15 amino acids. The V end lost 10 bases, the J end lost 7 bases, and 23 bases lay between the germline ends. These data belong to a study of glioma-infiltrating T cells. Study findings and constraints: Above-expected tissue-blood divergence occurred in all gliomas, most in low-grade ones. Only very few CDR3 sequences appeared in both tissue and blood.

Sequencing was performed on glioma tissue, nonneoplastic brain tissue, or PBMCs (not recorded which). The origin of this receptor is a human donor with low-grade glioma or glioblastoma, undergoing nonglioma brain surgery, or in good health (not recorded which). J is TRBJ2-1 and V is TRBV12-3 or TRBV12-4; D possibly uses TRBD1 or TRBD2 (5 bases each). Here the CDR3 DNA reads TGTGCCAACAATCTACAATGGGGGTTTGGGAATGAGCAGTTCTTC. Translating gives CANNLQWGFGNEQFF.